This T cell receptor (beta chain) was sequenced during a study of T cells in tuberculosis. TCRdb's copy holds only in-frame clones and misses some; the assay was immunoSEQ multiplex PCR. The table shows 50,000 to 65,000 clones, with roughly 88% occurring only once. Cells were sorted from thawed PBMC rested overnight and stained with GMM-loaded CD1B tetramer, viability dye and anti-CD3. CD1B tetramers were loaded with Rhodococcus equi-derived C32 glucose monomycolate. Tetramer-sorted PBMC had been CD14 monocyte-depleted before freezing. The V gene's germline CDR1 is LNHNV and CDR2 YYDKDF (reference sequence). The V end lost 2 bases, the J end lost 6 bases, and 11 bases lay between the germline ends. The length of the CDR3 is 13 residues.

J is TRBJ2-7 and V is TRBV15; D possibly corresponds to TRBD1 (5 bases). The source is an adult woman with latent tuberculosis. Sequenced input: CD1b-GMM tetramer-negative cells sorted from PBMCs. CDR3 protein: CATSRPGTGEQYF. The DNA for the CDR3 is TGTGCCACCAGCAGACCTGGTACAGGCGAGCAGTACTTC.